These 5 T cell receptor beta chains came from one sample sequenced in a study of blood T cell repertoires in COVID-19. The data were produced by immunoSEQ multiplex PCR, yet TCRdb's version contains in-frame clones alone and is incomplete. The profile shows 70,000 or so clones, around 80% of them singletons. Material for sequencing was peripheral blood. The receptors derive from a man in his forties or fifties with COVID-19, enrolled during active disease.

As regards this clone: Mismatch with germline at one junction end may stem from a read error. The V and J genes are TRBV28 and TRBJ1-1; 11 bases map to TRBD1. This CDR3 is built from 15 residues. Germline-derived CDR1 and CDR2 are MDHEN and SYDVKM. For the CDR3, the DNA is TGCCCTAAAGGCGGGGACAGGGGGGAGTATACTGAAGCTTTCTTT. It is translated as CPKGGDRGEYTEAFF.

This rearrangement joins TRBV30 to TRBJ1-2; D call uncertain. Between the trimmed V and J ends, which lost 2 bases and 4 bases, there was a span of 8 bases. The germline V gene has CDR1 GTSNPN and CDR2 SVGIG (reference sequence). This CDR3 has 12 residues. CDR3 DNA: TGTGCCTGGAGTCGGCACAGCTATGGCTACACCTTC. Its translation: CAWSRHSYGYTF.

V usage is TRBV5-1 and J usage is TRBJ2-1; no clear D gene. CDR1 and CDR2 from the germline V gene are SGHRS and YFSETQ. The CDR3 extends over 15 amino acids. Trimming shortened V by 3 bases and J by 0 bases, and 10 bases separated the two germline ends. CDR3 protein: CASSSAASSYNEQFF. Here the CDR3 DNA reads TGCGCCAGCAGCTCAGCAGCGAGCTCCTACAATGAGCAGTTCTTC.

The J gene is TRBJ2-5, the V gene TRBV5-1; the match to TRBD1 covers 9 bases. The V segment lost 0 bases and the J segment 5 bases; nucleotides outside the gene matches: 11. The CDR3 is 17 residues long. The V gene's germline CDR1 is SGHRS and CDR2 YFSETQ. The DNA of the CDR3 is TGCGCCAGCAGCTTGGGGGGTTGGACAGGGGATGAGGAGACCCAGTACTTC. It yields the protein CASSLGGWTGDEETQYF. Combining the CDR3 with reference TRBV5-1 and TRBJ2-5 gives the whole variable domain KAGVTQTPRYLIKTRGQQVTLSCSPISGHRSVSWYQQTPGQGLQFLFEYFSETQRNKGNFPGRFSGRQFSNSRSEMNVSTLELGDSALYLCASSLGGWTGDEETQYFGPGTRLLVL.

This chain uses TRBV11-3 with TRBJ2-3; a possible D gene is TRBD1 (6 bases). The V and J ends lost 3 bases and 5 bases respectively, with 18 bases between them. CDR1 and CDR2 from the germline V gene are SGHNT and YENEEA. This CDR3 comprises 16 residues. CDR3 sequence: CASSLGANEGVDTQYF. DNA for the CDR3: TGTGCCAGCAGCTTGGGGGCCAACGAGGGGGTAGATACGCAGTATTTT. The full variable domain, in which reference TRBV11-3 and TRBJ2-3 provide the parts outside the CDR3, is EAGVVQSPRYKIIEKKQPVAFWCNPISGHNTLYWYLQNLGQGPELLIRYENEEAVDDSQLPKDRFSAERLKGVDSTLKIQPAELGDSAVYLCASSLGANEGVDTQYFGPGTRLTVL.